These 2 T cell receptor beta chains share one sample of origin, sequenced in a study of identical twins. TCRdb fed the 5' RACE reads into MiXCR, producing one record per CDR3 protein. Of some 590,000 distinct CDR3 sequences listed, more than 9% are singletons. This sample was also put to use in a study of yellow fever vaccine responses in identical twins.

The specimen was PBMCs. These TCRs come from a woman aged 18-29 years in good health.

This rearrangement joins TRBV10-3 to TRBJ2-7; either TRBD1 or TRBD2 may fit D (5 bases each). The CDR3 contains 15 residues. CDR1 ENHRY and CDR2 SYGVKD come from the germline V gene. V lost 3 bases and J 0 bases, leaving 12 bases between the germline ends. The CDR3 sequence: CAISDGGRGSYEQYF. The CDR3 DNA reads TGTGCCATCAGTGATGGGGGAAGGGGCTCCTACGAGCAGTACTTC.

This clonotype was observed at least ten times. As DNA, the CDR3 is TGTGCCACCAGCCAGACGAATAAATACAATGAGCAGTTCTTC. This gives the protein CATSQTNKYNEQFF. The chain employs TRBV24-1 and TRBJ2-1; D is ambiguous. This CDR3 has 14 amino acids. Germline values: CDR1 KGHDR, CDR2 SFDVKD. V lost 7 bases, J lost 4 bases, and 13 bases lay in between.